This TCR beta chain was captured in a study of blood T cell repertoires in COVID-19. Study context: PBMCs, B-cell-depleted T cells, or T cells provided the cDNA or gDNA that made up the material.

Sequencing used immunoSEQ multiplex PCR; TCRdb keeps in-frame clones, though not all of them. The data show some 160,000 clones, around 79% seen once. Participants' reported clinical history set cohort assignment. V shed 5 bases and J 2 bases; nucleotides not matched to a gene: 7. From germline, CDR1 is SGHRS and CDR2 YFSETQ. This CDR3 has 15 residues. This chain links TRBV5-1 with TRBJ1-2, with 9 positions matching TRBD1. The specimen was PBMCs or T cells enriched from blood (not recorded which). This clonotype was sampled from a woman in her 70s in a cohort exposed to, infected with or recovered from COVID-19 (not recorded which). The CDR3 nucleotides are TGCGCCAGCAGTTTCTCCGGGACAGGGAACTATGGCTACACCTTC. This sequence encodes CASSFSGTGNYGYTF.